A single sample gave rise to the 31 T cell receptor beta chains below, sequenced in a study of T cells in localized non-small cell lung cancer. Profiled with immunoSEQ multiplex PCR; TCRdb holds only in-frame clones, not every one. The profile shows 23,000 or so clones, 80% to 95% of them singletons. The specimen was peripheral blood, collected before any cancer treatment. These receptor sequences come from a man aged 40 to 70 with stage III squamous cell lung carcinoma.

This clone came up once. The V gene is TRBV27, the J gene TRBJ1-5; D not resolved. CDR1 and CDR2 from the germline V gene are MNHEY and SMNVEV (reference sequence). Trimming left V 1 base short and J 3 bases short, with 19 bases between. CDR3 length equals 18 residues. The CDR3 loop reads CASSLFAVTPGFNQPQHF. The CDR3, as DNA: TGTGCCAGCAGTTTATTTGCGGTGACCCCGGGTTTCAATCAGCCCCAGCATTTT.

The chain has TRBV19 and TRBJ2-1; 8 nucleotides match TRBD2. Germline V gene sequence: CDR1 LNHDA, CDR2 SQIVND (reference sequence). V gave up 4 bases and J gave up 1 base; unmatched junction bases: 3. The CDR3 length is 15 residues. The CDR3 coding sequence is TGTGCCAGTAGTAACGCGGGGGGTTCCTACAATGAGCAGTTCTTC. Protein product: CASSNAGGSYNEQFF.

The genes are TRBV19 and TRBJ1-1, with TRBD1 matching 7 bases. The junction had 9 bases not matched to a gene; V was cut back by 7 bases and J by 1 base. The CDR3 extends over 15 amino acids. Germline assignment: CDR1 LNHDA and CDR2 SQIVND (reference sequence). CDR3 amino acids: CASTTTGIGNTEAFF. CDR3 nucleotide sequence: TGTGCCAGTACCACGACAGGGATAGGGAACACTGAAGCTTTCTTT.

The V and J genes are TRBV7-9 and TRBJ2-2; D call uncertain. Germline CDR1 SEHNR, CDR2 FQNEAQ (reference sequence). V was trimmed by 1 base and J by 6 bases, leaving 6 bases between them. The CDR3 contains 13 residues. The CDR3 here is CASSLDGPGELFF. The CDR3 nucleotides read TGTGCCAGCAGCTTAGACGGGCCCGGGGAGCTGTTTTTT.

CDR3 residues: CASSQDGLREGETQYF. The CDR3 DNA reads TGCGCCAGCAGCCAAGATGGACTCAGGGAAGGAGAGACCCAGTACTTC. The rearrangement uses TRBV4-1 and TRBJ2-5; possibly TRBD1 or TRBD2 for D (5 bases each). CDR1 and CDR2 (germline): MGHRA, YSYEKL. There are 16 residues in the CDR3. Trimming took off 0 bases at V and 4 bases at J, with 15 bases between the two ends.

The chain links TRBV27 to TRBJ1-1; no clear D gene. CDR1 and CDR2 from the germline V gene are MNHEY and SMNVEV (reference sequence). Trimming left V 4 bases short and J 0 bases short, with 9 bases between. The CDR3 is 14 residues long. The CDR3 spells CASSSPNLNTEAFF. CDR3 bases: TGTGCCAGCAGTTCCCCTAATCTGAACACTGAAGCTTTCTTT.

This chain links TRBV9 with TRBJ2-2; 8 nucleotides line up with TRBD1. Germline CDR1 reads SGDLS; CDR2 reads YYNGEE. The ends lost 4 bases at V and 4 bases at J; junction bases unmatched: 6. The CDR3 contains 15 residues. The CDR3 loop reads CASSQGQGRTGELFF. CDR3 DNA: TGTGCCAGCAGCCAAGGACAGGGCCGCACCGGGGAGCTGTTTTTT.

The V and J genes are TRBV7-2 and TRBJ2-7; 7 bases match TRBD1. The V gene's germline CDR1 is SGHTA and CDR2 FQGNSA. The J segment lost 1 base and the V segment lost 5 bases, leaving 2 bases of the junction unmatched. The CDR3 totals 13 residues. The CDR3 loop reads CASSRQGSYEQYF. The DNA of the CDR3 is TGTGCCAGCAGCCGACAGGGATCCTACGAGCAGTACTTC. Together with reference TRBV7-2 and TRBJ2-7, the CDR3 gives the full variable domain: GAGVSQSPSNKVTEKGKDVELRCDPISGHTALYWYRQSLGQGLEFLIYFQGNSAPDKSGLPSDRFSAERTGGSVSTLTIQRTQQEDSAVYLCASSRQGSYEQYFGPGTRLTVT.

The chain recombines TRBV12-5 with TRBJ2-5; 12 nucleotides agree with TRBD2. This CDR3 contains 16 residues. J was trimmed by 1 base and V by 5 bases; bases with no gene match: 5. Germline loops: CDR1 LGHNT, CDR2 FRNRAP. The CDR3 region is CASGQGTSGSQETQYF. In DNA, the CDR3 is TGTGCTAGTGGTCAAGGGACTAGCGGGTCCCAAGAGACCCAGTACTTC.

This chain connects TRBV10-3 to TRBJ2-2; no clear D. V was cut by 0 bases and J by 6 bases, with 17 bases left in between. The CDR3 totals 17 residues. Looked up from germline, CDR1 is ENHRY and CDR2 is SYGVKD. The chain's CDR3 is CAISESRDQTSSGELFF. The CDR3 DNA reads as TGTGCCATCAGTGAGTCGCGCGACCAAACGAGTTCCGGGGAGCTGTTTTTT.

The sample holds a few counts of this clone. The rearrangement joins TRBV5-4 to TRBJ1-4; D might be TRBD1 (5 bases). V lost 1 base, J lost 3 bases, and 13 bases lay in between. Germline V CDR1 and CDR2: SGHNT, YYREEE (reference sequence). CDR3 size: 16 residues. CDR3 sequence (DNA): TGTGCCAGCAGCTTGAGCGCTAGAGGGGCTAATGAAAAACTGTTTTTT. Its protein product is CASSLSARGANEKLFF.

The CDR3 DNA follows: TGTGCCAGCAGTTTGCAGGGGGCGGGCAAAAACATTCAGTACTTC. Translated: CASSLQGAGKNIQYF. This chain joins TRBV28 and TRBJ2-4, with 8 bases fitting TRBD1. This CDR3 spans 15 amino acids. Germline CDR1 is MDHEN and CDR2 is SYDVKM. The V gene end was trimmed by 3 bases and the J gene end by 3 bases; junction bases not matched to a gene: 4.

The chain recombines TRBV18 with TRBJ2-7; D may be TRBD2 (6 bases). Germline-derived CDR1 and CDR2 are KGHSH and LQKENI. This CDR3 is built from 13 residues. The V and J ends lost 0 bases and 4 bases respectively, with 7 bases between them. The CDR3 DNA follows: TGTGCCAGCTCACCACCGGCGGGATACGAGCAGTACTTC. Its translation: CASSPPAGYEQYF.

V usage is TRBV29-1 and J usage is TRBJ2-2; D may match TRBD1 or TRBD2 (6 bases each). This CDR3 is built from 11 residues. Between the trimmed V and J ends, which lost 6 bases and 9 bases, there was a span of 11 bases. Germline-derived CDR1 and CDR2 are SQVTM and ANQGSEA. The CDR3 DNA sequence: TGCAGCGTACAGGGAGGCCGGGAGCTGTTTTTT. Protein sequence: CSVQGGRELFF.

The rearrangement links TRBV19 to TRBJ1-5, with a weak D call TRBD1 (6 bases). The CDR3 runs to 14 residues. V dropped 6 bases and J dropped 5 bases, with 14 bases sitting between them. Germline V lookup: CDR1 LNHDA, CDR2 SQIVND (reference sequence). The CDR3, as DNA: TGTGCCAGTAGGCGACGGACAGAAGATCAGCCCCAGCATTTT. This encodes CASRRRTEDQPQHF.

The V and J genes are TRBV7-8 and TRBJ1-4; 7 bases align to TRBD1. This CDR3 has 14 amino acids. V was clipped by 5 bases and J by 8 bases; unmatched bases: 8. Germline V gives CDR1 SGHVS, CDR2 FQNEAQ. The CDR3 protein is CASSPTGREEKLFF. DNA of the CDR3: TGTGCCAGCAGCCCGACAGGGAGGGAAGAAAAACTGTTTTTT.

Only one count was recorded for this clone. J is TRBJ2-2 and V is TRBV19; D might be TRBD1 (5 bases). Trimming left V 6 bases short and J 2 bases short, with 10 bases between. This CDR3 has 14 amino acids. The germline V gene encodes CDR1 LNHDA and CDR2 SQIVND (reference sequence). In DNA form, the CDR3 reads TGTGCCAGTAGCACTACAGGAAACACCGGGGAGCTGTTTTTT. Translated, it gives CASSTTGNTGELFF.

The CDR3 coding sequence is TGTGCCACCAGCAGAGGACAGTCCTTTCAGCCCCAGCATTTT. Translation: CATSRGQSFQPQHF. J is TRBJ1-5 and V is TRBV15, with D possibly being TRBD1 (5 bases). Germline values: CDR1 LNHNV, CDR2 YYDKDF (reference sequence). The CDR3 is 14 residues long. The germline V and J ends were trimmed by 1 base and 6 bases, with 10 bases remaining between them. Drawing the rest from reference TRBV15 and TRBJ1-5, the complete variable domain is DAMVIQNPRYQVTQFGKPVTLSCSQTLNHNVMYWYQQKSSQAPKLLFHYYDKDFNNEADTPDNFQSRRPNTSFCFLDIRSPGLGDTAMYLCATSRGQSFQPQHFGDGTRLSIL.

V usage is TRBV6-6 and J usage is TRBJ2-2, with D perhaps matching TRBD2 (6 bases). V lost 2 bases to trimming and J lost 4 bases, with 11 bases between them. This CDR3 contains 15 residues. CDR1 is MNHNY, CDR2 SVGAGI, per germline (reference sequence). The CDR3 DNA reads as TGTGCCAGCAGTTACGTGGAGGGGAGCACCGGGGAGCTGTTTTTT. Its translation is CASSYVEGSTGELFF.

The genes are TRBV9 and TRBJ2-7, with 14 bases lining up with TRBD2. CDR1 and CDR2 (germline): SGDLS, YYNGEE. The CDR3 totals 15 residues. V lost 0 bases to trimming and J lost 5 bases; unmatched junction nucleotides: 1. The CDR3 DNA reads as TGTGCCAGCAGCGTAGCGGGACTAGCGGGAGACGAGCAGTACTTC. This gives the protein CASSVAGLAGDEQYF.

J is TRBJ1-5 and V is TRBV6-5, with D possibly TRBD1 on 6 matching bases. The CDR3 is made up of 13 amino acids. With 5 bases removed from V and 5 bases from J, the gap between germline ends came to 10 bases. Germline assignment: CDR1 MNHEY and CDR2 SVGAGI. CDR3 in amino acids: CASSRTADQPQHF. The DNA of the CDR3 is TGTGCCAGCAGTCGGACAGCTGATCAGCCCCAGCATTTT.

Turning to this clone: This sample includes further DNA sequences coding for the same CDR3. The chain carries TRBV5-1 and TRBJ2-3; 9 positions match TRBD2. Germline CDR1 reads SGHRS; CDR2 reads YFSETQ. After removal of 5 bases from V and 5 bases from J, the junction contained 6 bases not matched to a gene. There are 14 residues in the CDR3. The CDR3 sequence: CASSAGGPRDTQYF. CDR3 sequence (DNA): TGCGCCAGCAGTGCGGGAGGGCCGAGAGATACGCAGTATTTT.

The V call is TRBV5-4, the J call TRBJ1-1; D remains unclear. CDR3 length equals 12 residues. CDR1 SGHNT and CDR2 YYREEE come from the germline V gene (reference sequence). V shed 4 bases and J shed 4 bases, with 8 bases lying between them. The CDR3 nucleotides are TGTGCCAGCAGCACCGGACGCACTGAAGCTTTCTTT. Protein sequence: CASSTGRTEAFF.

The chain has TRBV5-6 and TRBJ1-2; D possibly corresponds to TRBD1 (5 bases). Trimming cost V 2 bases and J 2 bases, with 7 bases left between them. The germline V gene encodes CDR1 SGHDT and CDR2 YYEEEE. The CDR3 consists of 13 residues. The CDR3 loop is CASSLRQNYGYTF. The DNA of the CDR3 is TGTGCCAGCAGCTTAAGACAGAACTATGGCTACACCTTC.

The V and J genes are TRBV5-1 and TRBJ2-7; D may be TRBD2 (5 bases). CDR3 size: 12 residues. Per germline, CDR1 SGHRS and CDR2 YFSETQ. Trimming left V 2 bases short and J 4 bases short, with 7 bases between. CDR3 DNA: TGCGCCAGCAGCTTATCGGGGTACGAGCAGTACTTC. It encodes CASSLSGYEQYF.

The chain employs TRBV15 and TRBJ1-4; TRBD1 is a possible D gene (5 bases). V lost 5 bases to trimming and J lost 8 bases, with 21 bases between them. Looked up from germline, CDR1 is LNHNV and CDR2 is YYDKDF (reference sequence). The CDR3 loop spans 16 amino acids. Written as DNA, the CDR3 is TGTGCCACCAGCGTAGACCCGCAGGGTGGGGGGGAAAAACTGTTTTTT. Its protein is CATSVDPQGGGEKLFF.

This chain links TRBV9 with TRBJ1-1; unclear D gene. The CDR3 is 14 amino acids. CDR1 is SGDLS and CDR2 is YYNGEE in the germline V gene. The V end was cut by 0 bases, the J end by 1 base, with 7 bases between. Here the CDR3 reads CASSVVTSNTEAFF. The CDR3, as DNA: TGTGCCAGCAGCGTAGTTACATCGAACACTGAAGCTTTCTTT.

J is TRBJ1-1 and V is TRBV4-3; D is undetermined. The CDR3 sequence is 14 residues long. V was shortened by 4 bases and J by 6 bases, with 15 bases between the two germline ends. Germline V gene sequence: CDR1 LGHNA, CDR2 YSLEER. The CDR3 coding sequence is TGCGCCAGCAGCCCTAACCTCGGATGGCCTGAAGCTTTCTTT. Residues: CASSPNLGWPEAFF.

The chain uses TRBV5-4 and TRBJ2-5, with 9 bases lining up with TRBD2. CDR3 length: 17 residues. Trimming removed 7 bases from V and 1 base from J; junction bases left unmatched: 14. The germline gives CDR1 SGHNT, CDR2 YYREEE (reference sequence). The CDR3 reads CASGLLAGAPLQETQYF. The CDR3, as DNA: TGTGCCAGCGGGCTGTTAGCGGGGGCCCCGCTCCAAGAGACCCAGTACTTC.

This chain links TRBV7-3 with TRBJ2-7; maybe TRBD1 (6 bases). Germline-derived CDR1 and CDR2 are SGHTA and FQGTGA. The CDR3 length is 14 residues. V dropped 5 bases and J dropped 3 bases, with 14 bases sitting between them. The CDR3 is CASSMTGSVYEQYF. CDR3 in DNA: TGTGCCAGCAGCATGACAGGTTCTGTCTACGAGCAGTACTTC.

The chain combines TRBV9 with TRBJ1-1; a weak D match, TRBD1 (6 bases). V shed 3 bases and J shed 5 bases, with 14 bases lying between them. CDR3 length equals 14 residues. CDR1 is SGDLS and CDR2 is YYNGEE in the germline V gene. This CDR3 is CASSALDTGTEAFF. DNA of the CDR3: TGTGCCAGCAGCGCCCTAGATACAGGGACTGAAGCTTTCTTT. The full variable domain, with the rest looked up from reference TRBV9 and TRBJ1-1, is DSGVTQTPKHLITATGQRVTLRCSPRSGDLSVYWYQQSLDQGLQFLIQYYNGEERAKGNILERFSAQQFPDLHSELNLSSLELGDSALYFCASSALDTGTEAFFGQGTRLTVV.